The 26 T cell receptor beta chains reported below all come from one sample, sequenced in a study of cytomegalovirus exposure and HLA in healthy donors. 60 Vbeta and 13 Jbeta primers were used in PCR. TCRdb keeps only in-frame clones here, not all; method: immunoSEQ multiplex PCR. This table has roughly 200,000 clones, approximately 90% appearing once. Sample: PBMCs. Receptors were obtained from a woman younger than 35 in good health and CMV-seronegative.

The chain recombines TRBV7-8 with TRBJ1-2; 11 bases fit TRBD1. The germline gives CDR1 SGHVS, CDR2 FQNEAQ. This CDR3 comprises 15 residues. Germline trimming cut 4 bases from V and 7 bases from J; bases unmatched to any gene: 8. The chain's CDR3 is CASSSRDRGRVGYTF. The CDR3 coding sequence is TGTGCCAGCAGCTCCCGGGACAGGGGGAGAGTTGGCTACACCTTC.

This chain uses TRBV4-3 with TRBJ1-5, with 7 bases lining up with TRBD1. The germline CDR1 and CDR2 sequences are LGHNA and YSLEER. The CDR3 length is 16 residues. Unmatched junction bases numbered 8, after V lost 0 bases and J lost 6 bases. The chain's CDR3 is CASSQEFGTVVQPQHF. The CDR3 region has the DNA TGCGCCAGCAGCCAAGAATTCGGGACAGTTGTTCAGCCCCAGCATTTT.

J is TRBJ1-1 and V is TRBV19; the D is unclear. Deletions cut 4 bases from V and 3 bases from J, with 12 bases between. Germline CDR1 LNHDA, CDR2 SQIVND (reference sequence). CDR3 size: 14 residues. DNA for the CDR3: TGTGCCAGTAGTACGACTATCCTGGACACTGAAGCTTTCTTT. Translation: CASSTTILDTEAFF.

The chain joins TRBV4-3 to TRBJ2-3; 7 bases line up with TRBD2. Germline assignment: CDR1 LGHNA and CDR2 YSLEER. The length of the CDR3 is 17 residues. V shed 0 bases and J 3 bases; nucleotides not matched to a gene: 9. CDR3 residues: CASSQEGTSGITDTQYF. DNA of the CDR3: TGCGCCAGCAGCCAAGAGGGTACCAGCGGGATAACAGATACGCAGTATTTT.

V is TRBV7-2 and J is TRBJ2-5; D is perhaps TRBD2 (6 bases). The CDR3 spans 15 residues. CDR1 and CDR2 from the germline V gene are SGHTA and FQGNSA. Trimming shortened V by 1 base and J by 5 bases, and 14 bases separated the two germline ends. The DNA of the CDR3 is TGTGCCAGCAGCTTAGGAACCGGGGCGGGGGAGACCCAGTACTTC. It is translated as CASSLGTGAGETQYF.

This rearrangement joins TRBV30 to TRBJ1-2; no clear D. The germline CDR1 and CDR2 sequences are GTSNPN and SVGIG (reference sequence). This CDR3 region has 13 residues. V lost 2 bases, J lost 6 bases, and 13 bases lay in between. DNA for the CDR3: TGTGCCTGGAGTAACGATCCGGCGGATGGCTACACCTTC. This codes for CAWSNDPADGYTF.

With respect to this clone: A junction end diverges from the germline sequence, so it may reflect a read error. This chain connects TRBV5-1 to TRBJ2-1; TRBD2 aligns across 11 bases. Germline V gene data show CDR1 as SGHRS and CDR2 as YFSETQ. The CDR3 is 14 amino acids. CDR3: CASRLAPISGGAVF. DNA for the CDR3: TGCGCCAGCAGGCTCGCCCCCATTAGCGGGGGGGCGGTCTTC.

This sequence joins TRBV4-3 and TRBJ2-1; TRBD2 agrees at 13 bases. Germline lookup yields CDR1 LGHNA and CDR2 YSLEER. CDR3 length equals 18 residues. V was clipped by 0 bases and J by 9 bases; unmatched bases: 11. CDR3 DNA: TGCGCCAGCAGCCAAGACCCGCGGACTAGCGGGAGCAGGGGTGAGCAGTTCTTC. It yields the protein CASSQDPRTSGSRGEQFF.

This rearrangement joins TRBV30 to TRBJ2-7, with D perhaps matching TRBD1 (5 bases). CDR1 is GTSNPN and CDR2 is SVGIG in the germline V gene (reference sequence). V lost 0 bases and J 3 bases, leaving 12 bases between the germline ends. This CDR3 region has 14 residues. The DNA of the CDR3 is TGTGCCTGGAGTGTCGGCAGGGTGGGCTACGAGCAGTACTTC. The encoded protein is CAWSVGRVGYEQYF.

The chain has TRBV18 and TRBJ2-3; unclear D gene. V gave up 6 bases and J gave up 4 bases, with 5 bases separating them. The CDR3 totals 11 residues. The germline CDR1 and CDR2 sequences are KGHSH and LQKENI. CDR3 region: CASSPSDTQYF. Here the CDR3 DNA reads TGTGCCAGCTCCCCCTCAGATACGCAGTATTTT. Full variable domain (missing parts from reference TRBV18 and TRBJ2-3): NAGVMQNPRHLVRRRGQEARLRCSPMKGHSHVYWYRQLPEEGLKFMVYLQKENIIDESGMPKERFSAEFPKEGPSILRIQQVVRGDSAAYFCASSPSDTQYFGPGTRLTVL.

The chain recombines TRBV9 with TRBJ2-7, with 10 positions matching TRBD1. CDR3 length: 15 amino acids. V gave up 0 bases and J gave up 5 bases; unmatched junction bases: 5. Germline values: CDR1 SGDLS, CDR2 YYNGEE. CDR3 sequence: CASSVVGTGVNEQYF. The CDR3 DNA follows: TGTGCCAGCAGCGTAGTGGGGACAGGGGTCAACGAGCAGTACTTC.

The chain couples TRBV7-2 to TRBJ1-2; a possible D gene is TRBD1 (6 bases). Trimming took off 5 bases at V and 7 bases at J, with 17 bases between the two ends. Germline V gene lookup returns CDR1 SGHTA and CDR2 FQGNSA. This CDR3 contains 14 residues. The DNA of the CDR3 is TGTGCCAGCAGCACCAGGGGAAGTGTAAGTGGCTACACCTTC. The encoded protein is CASSTRGSVSGYTF.

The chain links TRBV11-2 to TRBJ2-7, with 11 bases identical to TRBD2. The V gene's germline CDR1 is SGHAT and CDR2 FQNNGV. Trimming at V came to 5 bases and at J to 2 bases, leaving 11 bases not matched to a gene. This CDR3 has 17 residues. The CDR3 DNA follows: TGTGCCAGCAGCCCCACCCGACTAGCGGGAAGGGCCTACGAGCAGTACTTC. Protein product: CASSPTRLAGRAYEQYF.

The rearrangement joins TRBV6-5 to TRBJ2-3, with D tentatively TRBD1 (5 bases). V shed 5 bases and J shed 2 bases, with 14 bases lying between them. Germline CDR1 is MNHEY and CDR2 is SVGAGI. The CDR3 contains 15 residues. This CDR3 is CASSPMGRYTDTQYF. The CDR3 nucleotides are TGTGCCAGCAGTCCCATGGGGCGTTACACAGATACGCAGTATTTT.

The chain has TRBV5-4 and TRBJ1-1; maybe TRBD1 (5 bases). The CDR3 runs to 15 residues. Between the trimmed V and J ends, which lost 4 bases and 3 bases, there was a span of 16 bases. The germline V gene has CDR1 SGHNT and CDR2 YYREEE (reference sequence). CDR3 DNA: TGTGCCAGCAGCCGGGGGGGGAGGAGAGACACTGAAGCTTTCTTT. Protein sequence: CASSRGGRRDTEAFF.

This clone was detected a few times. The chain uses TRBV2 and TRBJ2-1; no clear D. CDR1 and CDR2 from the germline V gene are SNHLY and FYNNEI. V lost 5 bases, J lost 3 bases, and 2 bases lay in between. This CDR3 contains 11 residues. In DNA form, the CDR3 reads TGTGCCAGCAGTTACTACAATGAGCAGTTCTTC. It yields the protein CASSYYNEQFF. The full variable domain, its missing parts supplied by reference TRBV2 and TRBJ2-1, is EPEVTQTPSHQVTQMGQEVILRCVPISNHLYFYWYRQILGQKVEFLVSFYNNEISEKSEIFDDQFSVERPDGSNFTLKIRSTKLEDSAMYFCASSYYNEQFFGPGTRLTVL.

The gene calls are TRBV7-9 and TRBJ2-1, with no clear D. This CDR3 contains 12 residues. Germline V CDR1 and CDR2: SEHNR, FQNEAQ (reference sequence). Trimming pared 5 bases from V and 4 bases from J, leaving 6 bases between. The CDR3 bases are TGTGCCAGCAGCCCCCAGTACAATGAGCAGTTCTTC. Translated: CASSPQYNEQFF.

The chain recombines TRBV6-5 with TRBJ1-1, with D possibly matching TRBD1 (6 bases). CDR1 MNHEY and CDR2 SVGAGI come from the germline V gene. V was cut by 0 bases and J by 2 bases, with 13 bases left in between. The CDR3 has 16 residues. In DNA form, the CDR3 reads TGTGCCAGCAGTTACTCCCGACAGGCCCCTAACACTGAAGCTTTCTTT. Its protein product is CASSYSRQAPNTEAFF.

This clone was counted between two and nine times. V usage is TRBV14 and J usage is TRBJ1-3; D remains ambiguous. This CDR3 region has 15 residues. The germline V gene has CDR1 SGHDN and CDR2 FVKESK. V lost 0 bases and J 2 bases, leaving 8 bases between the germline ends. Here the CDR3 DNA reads TGTGCCAGCAGCCAAGATTACATAACTGGAAACACCATATATTTT. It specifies CASSQDYITGNTIYF.

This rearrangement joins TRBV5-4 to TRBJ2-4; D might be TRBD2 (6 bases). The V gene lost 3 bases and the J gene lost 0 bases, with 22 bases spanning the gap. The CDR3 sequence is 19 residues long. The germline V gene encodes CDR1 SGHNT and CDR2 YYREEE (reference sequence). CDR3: CASSSPMGGGRLAKNIQYF. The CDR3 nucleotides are TGTGCCAGCAGCTCTCCGATGGGGGGAGGAAGACTAGCCAAAAACATTCAGTACTTC.

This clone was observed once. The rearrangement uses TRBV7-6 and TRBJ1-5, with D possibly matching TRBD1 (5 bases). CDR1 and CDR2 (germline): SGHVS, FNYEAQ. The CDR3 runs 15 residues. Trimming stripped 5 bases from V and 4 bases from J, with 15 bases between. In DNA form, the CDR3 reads TGTGCCAGCAGCCCCTCGACAGCTAGAAATCAGCCCCAGCATTTT. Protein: CASSPSTARNQPQHF.

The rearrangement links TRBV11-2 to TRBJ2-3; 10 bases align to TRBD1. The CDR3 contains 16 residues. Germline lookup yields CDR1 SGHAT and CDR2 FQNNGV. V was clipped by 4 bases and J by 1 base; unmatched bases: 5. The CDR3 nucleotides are TGTGCCAGCAGCTATTGGACAGGGGGAGGCACAGATACGCAGTATTTT. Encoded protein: CASSYWTGGGTDTQYF.

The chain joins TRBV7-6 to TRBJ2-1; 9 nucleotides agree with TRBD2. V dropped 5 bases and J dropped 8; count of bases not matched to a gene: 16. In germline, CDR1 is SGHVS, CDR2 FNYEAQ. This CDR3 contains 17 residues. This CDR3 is CASSGGLAKGVGDEQFF. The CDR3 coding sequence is TGTGCCAGCAGCGGCGGACTAGCGAAAGGGGTAGGCGATGAGCAGTTCTTC.

Here the CDR3 reads CASSLSPREETQYF. DNA for the CDR3: TGTGCCAGCAGCTTAAGTCCCAGGGAAGAGACCCAGTACTTC. The rearrangement links TRBV7-3 to TRBJ2-5; D perhaps matches TRBD1 (5 bases). V was shortened by 1 base and J by 3 bases, with 9 bases between the two germline ends. The CDR3 totals 14 residues. From germline, CDR1 is SGHTA and CDR2 FQGTGA.

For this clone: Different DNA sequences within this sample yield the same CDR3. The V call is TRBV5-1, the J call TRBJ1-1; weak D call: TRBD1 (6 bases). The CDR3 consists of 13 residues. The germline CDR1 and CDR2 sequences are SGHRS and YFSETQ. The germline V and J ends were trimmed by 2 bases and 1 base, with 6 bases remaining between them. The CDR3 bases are TGCGCCAGCAGCTTACAGGGGAACACTGAAGCTTTCTTT. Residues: CASSLQGNTEAFF.

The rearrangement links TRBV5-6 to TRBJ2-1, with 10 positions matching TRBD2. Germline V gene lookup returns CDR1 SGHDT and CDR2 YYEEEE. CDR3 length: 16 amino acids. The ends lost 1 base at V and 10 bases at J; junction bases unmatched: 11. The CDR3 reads CASSLLKRGGPGEQFF. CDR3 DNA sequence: TGTGCCAGCAGCTTGTTGAAGCGGGGGGGCCCTGGGGAGCAGTTCTTC.